This record looks at one T cell receptor (beta chain) sequence and its context. Its antigen remains unknown. These data originate in a study of cytomegalovirus exposure and HLA in healthy donors. Overall study findings and caveats: Later analysis showed most CMV-associated TCR beta chains appearing HLA-restricted. A later analysis by the authors found several of the most significant clusters apparently linked to common viral pathogens.

PCR was performed using 60 Vbeta and 13 Jbeta primers. Assay used: immunoSEQ multiplex PCR; TCRdb lists only in-frame clones, some missing. The sample includes 100,000 or so clones, around three quarters of them seen just once. Whereas donors were nominally healthy upon sampling, unrecorded immune exposures were probable. The TCR sequence derives from a man aged 50 or older in good health and CMV-seropositive. Sequencing input: PBMCs.

The CDR3, as DNA: TGTGCCAGCAGTCGGGACAGGGGGGCGGAGACCCAGTACTTC. This encodes CASSRDRGAETQYF. V usage is TRBV6-5 and J usage is TRBJ2-5; 11 bases map to TRBD1. Looked up from germline, CDR1 is MNHEY and CDR2 is SVGAGI. The CDR3 covers 14 residues. V shed 5 bases, J shed 5 bases, and the junction held 4 bases outside the gene matches.